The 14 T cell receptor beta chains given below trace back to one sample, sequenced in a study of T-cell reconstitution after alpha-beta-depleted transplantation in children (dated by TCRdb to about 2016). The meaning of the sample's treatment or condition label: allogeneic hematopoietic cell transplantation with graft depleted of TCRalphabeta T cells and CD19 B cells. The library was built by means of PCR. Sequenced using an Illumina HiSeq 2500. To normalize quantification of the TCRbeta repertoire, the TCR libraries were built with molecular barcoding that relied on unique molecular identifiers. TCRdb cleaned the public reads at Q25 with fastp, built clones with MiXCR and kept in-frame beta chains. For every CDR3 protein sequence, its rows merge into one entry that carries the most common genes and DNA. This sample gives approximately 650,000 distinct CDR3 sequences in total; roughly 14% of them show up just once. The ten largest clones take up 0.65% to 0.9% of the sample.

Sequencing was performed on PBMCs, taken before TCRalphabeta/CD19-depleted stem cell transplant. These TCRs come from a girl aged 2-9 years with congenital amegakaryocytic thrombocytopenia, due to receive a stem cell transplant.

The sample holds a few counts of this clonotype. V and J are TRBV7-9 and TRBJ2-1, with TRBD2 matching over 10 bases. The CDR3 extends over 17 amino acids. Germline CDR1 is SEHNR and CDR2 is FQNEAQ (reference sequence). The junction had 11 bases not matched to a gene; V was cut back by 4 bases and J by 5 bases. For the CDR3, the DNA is TGTGCCAGCAGCTCCGGCAGAGGACTAGCGGAAAACAATGAGCAGTTCTTC. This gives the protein CASSSGRGLAENNEQFF.

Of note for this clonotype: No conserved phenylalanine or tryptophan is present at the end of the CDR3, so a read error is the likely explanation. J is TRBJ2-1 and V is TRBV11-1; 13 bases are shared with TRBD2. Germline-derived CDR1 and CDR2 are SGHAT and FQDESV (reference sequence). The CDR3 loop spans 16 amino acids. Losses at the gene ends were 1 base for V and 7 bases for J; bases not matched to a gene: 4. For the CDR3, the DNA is TGTGCCAGCAGCTTAGGCGGACTAGCGGGAGTTAATGAGCAGTTCTTG. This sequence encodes CASSLGGLAGVNEQFL.

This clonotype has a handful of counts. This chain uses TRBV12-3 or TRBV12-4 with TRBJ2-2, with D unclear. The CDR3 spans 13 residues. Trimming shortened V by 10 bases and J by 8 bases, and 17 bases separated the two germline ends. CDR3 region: CAIRPFGYGELFF. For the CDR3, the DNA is TGTGCCATCAGACCGTTCGGGTATGGGGAGCTGTTTTTT.

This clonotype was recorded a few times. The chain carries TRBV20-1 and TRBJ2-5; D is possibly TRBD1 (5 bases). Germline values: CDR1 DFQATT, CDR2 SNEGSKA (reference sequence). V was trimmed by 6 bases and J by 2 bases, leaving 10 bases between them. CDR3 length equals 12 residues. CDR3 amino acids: CSARRVQETQYF. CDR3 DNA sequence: TGCAGTGCGCGCAGGGTTCAAGAGACCCAGTACTTC.

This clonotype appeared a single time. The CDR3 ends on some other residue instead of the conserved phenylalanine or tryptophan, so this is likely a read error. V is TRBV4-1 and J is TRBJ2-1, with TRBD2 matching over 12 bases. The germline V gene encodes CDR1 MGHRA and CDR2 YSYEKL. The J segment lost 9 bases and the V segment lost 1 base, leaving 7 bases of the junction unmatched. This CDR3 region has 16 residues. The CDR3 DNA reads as TGCGCCAGCAGCCAAGGCCTAGCGGGAGGGCAGGGTGAGCAGTTCTCC. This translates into CASSQGLAGGQGEQFS.

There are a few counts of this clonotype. The CDR3 DNA reads as TGCGCCAGCAGCTATGGGAGGACCCAGTACTTC. Its translation: CASSYGRTQYF. The chain links TRBV5-1 to TRBJ2-5; the D gene is possibly TRBD2 (5 bases). The CDR3 covers 11 residues. Germline CDR1 is SGHRS and CDR2 is YFSETQ. V dropped 3 bases and J dropped 7 bases, with 7 bases sitting between them.

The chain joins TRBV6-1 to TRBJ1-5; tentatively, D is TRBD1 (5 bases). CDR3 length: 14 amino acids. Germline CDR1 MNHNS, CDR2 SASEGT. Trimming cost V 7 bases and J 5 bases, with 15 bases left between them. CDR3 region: CASTDCRGYQPQHF. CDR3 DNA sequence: TGTGCCAGCACCGATTGTAGGGGTTATCAGCCCCAGCATTTT.

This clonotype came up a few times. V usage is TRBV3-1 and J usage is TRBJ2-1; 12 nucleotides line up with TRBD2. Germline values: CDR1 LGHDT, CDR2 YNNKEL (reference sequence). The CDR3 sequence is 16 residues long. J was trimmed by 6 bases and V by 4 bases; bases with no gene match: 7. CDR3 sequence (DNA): TGTGCCAGCAGCCTCCGGACTAGCGGGACCGTCAATGAGCAGTTCTTC. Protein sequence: CASSLRTSGTVNEQFF.

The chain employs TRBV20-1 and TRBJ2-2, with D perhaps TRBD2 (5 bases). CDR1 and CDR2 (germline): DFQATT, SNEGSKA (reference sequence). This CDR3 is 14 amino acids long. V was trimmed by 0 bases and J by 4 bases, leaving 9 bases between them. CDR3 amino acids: CSARDEEATGELFF. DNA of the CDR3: TGCAGTGCTAGAGATGAGGAGGCCACCGGGGAGCTGTTTTTT.

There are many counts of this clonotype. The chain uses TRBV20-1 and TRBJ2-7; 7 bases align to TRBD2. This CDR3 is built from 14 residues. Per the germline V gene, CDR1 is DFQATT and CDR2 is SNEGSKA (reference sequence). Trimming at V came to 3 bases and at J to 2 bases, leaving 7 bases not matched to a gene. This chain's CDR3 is CSARSAAGTYEQYF. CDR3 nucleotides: TGCAGTGCTAGGTCAGCAGCGGGAACCTACGAGCAGTACTTC.

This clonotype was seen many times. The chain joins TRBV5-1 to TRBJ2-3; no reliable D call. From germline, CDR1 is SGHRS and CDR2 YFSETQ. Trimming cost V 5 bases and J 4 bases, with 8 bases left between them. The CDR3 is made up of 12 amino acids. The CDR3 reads CASRLTPDTQYF. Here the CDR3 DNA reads TGCGCCAGCAGGTTGACCCCAGATACGCAGTATTTT.

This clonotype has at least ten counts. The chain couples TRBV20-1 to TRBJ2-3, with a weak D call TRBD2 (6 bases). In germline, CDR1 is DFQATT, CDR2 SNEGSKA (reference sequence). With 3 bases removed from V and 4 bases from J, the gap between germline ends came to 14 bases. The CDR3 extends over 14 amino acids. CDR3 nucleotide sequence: TGCAGTGCTAGGGATGGCGGGAAGGCAGATACGCAGTATTTT. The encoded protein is CSARDGGKADTQYF.

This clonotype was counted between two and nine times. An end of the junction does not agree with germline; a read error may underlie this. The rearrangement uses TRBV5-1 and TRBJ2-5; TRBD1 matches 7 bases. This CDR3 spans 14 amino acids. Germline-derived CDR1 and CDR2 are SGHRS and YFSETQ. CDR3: CASSQDRSQVTQYF. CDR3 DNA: TGCGCCAGCAGCCAGGACAGGTCGCAAGTGACCCAGTACTTC.

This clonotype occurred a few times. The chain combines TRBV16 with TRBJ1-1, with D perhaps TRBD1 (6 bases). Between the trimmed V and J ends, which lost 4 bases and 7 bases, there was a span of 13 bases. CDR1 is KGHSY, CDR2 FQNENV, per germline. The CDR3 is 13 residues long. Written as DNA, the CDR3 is TGTGCCAGCAGCCCCTACAGGGAGCTTGAAGCTTTCTTT. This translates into CASSPYRELEAFF. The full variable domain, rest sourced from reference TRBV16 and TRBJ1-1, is GEEVAQTPKHLVRGEGQKAKLYCAPIKGHSYVFWYQQVLKNEFKFLISFQNENVFDETGMPKERFSAKCLPNSPCSLEIQATKLEDSAVYFCASSPYRELEAFFGQGTRLTVV.